These 2 T cell receptor beta chains originate from one sample sequenced in a study of blood T cell repertoires in COVID-19. Profiled with immunoSEQ multiplex PCR; TCRdb holds only in-frame clones, not every one. This repertoire shows hundreds of thousands of clones, about 88% found once; its top ten account for around 2.7%. The sample taken for sequencing was PBMCs or T cells enriched from blood (not recorded which). The receptors were gathered from a man between 60 and 75 years old who had recovered from COVID-19.

The CDR3 DNA reads TGTGCCAGTAGTAGGACTAGCGGACACTACCAAGAGACCCAGTACTTC. Amino acids: CASSRTSGHYQETQYF. The rearrangement joins TRBV19 to TRBJ2-5; 10 bases match TRBD2. The V segment lost 4 bases and the J segment 0 bases; nucleotides outside the gene matches: 5. This CDR3 comprises 16 residues. Germline V gene sequence: CDR1 LNHDA, CDR2 SQIVND (reference sequence).

This chain joins TRBV7-9 and TRBJ2-7; 10 nucleotides agree with TRBD1. V lost 5 bases to trimming and J lost 3 bases; unmatched junction nucleotides: 1. Germline CDR1 and CDR2: SEHNR and FQNEAQ (reference sequence). CDR3 length: 13 residues. The CDR3 DNA reads as TGTGCCAGCAGCCGGGACAGGGGCTACGAGCAGTACTTC. It translates to CASSRDRGYEQYF. The full variable domain, rest sourced from reference TRBV7-9 and TRBJ2-7, is DTGVSQNPRHKITKRGQNVTFRCDPISEHNRLYWYRQTLGQGPEFLTYFQNEAQLEKSRLLSDRFSAERPKGSFSTLEIQRTEQGDSAMYLCASSRDRGYEQYFGPGTRLTVT.